What follows are 29 T cell receptor beta chains derived from one specimen sequenced in a study of blood T cell repertoires in COVID-19. Clones were sequenced by immunoSEQ multiplex PCR, and TCRdb holds only the in-frame ones, with some missing. The sample yields about 49,000 clones, around 83% seen once. Material: peripheral blood. The receptors derive from a man aged 35 to 55 with active COVID-19.

This clone was picked up one time. CDR3 protein: CASSVTGWNSPLHF. CDR3 nucleotides: TGTGCCAGCAGTGTGACAGGATGGAATTCACCCCTCCACTTT. The rearrangement links TRBV27 to TRBJ1-6, with TRBD1 as a possible D gene (6 bases). The CDR3 contains 14 residues. Trimming removed 5 bases from V and 7 bases from J, with 12 bases in between. CDR1 and CDR2 (germline): MNHEY, SMNVEV (reference sequence).

The V gene is TRBV29-1, the J gene TRBJ1-2; a possible D gene is TRBD1 (6 bases). The CDR3 covers 14 residues. Germline CDR1 reads SQVTM; CDR2 reads ANQGSEA. The germline V and J ends were trimmed by 3 bases and 2 bases, with 13 bases remaining between them. CDR3 sequence reads: CSVEENRENYGYTF. CDR3 DNA: TGCAGCGTTGAGGAGAACAGGGAAAACTATGGCTACACCTTC.

This clone was found once. This chain connects TRBV27 to TRBJ2-5; perhaps TRBD2 as D (6 bases). The CDR3 covers 14 residues. With 5 bases removed from V and 2 bases from J, the gap between germline ends came to 12 bases. Germline V gives CDR1 MNHEY, CDR2 SMNVEV (reference sequence). For the CDR3, the DNA is TGTGCCAGCAGTCCCAGGAGGGTTCAAGAGACCCAGTACTTC. Translated, it gives CASSPRRVQETQYF.

The chain employs TRBV28 and TRBJ1-1, with 7 bases aligning to TRBD1. V was pared by 6 bases and J by 4 bases, with 8 bases of the junction left unmatched. This CDR3 contains 14 residues. In germline, CDR1 is MDHEN, CDR2 SYDVKM. The CDR3 nucleotides read TGTGCCAGCAGAACGAGACAGGGCTTCACTGAAGCTTTCTTT. The encoded protein is CASRTRQGFTEAFF. Based on the CDR3 plus reference TRBV28 and TRBJ1-1, the full variable domain is DVKVTQSSRYLVKRTGEKVFLECVQDMDHENMFWYRQDPGLGLRLIYFSYDVKMKEKGDIPEGYSVSREKKERFSLILESASTNQTSMYLCASRTRQGFTEAFFGQGTRLTVV.

The gene calls are TRBV6-5 and TRBJ1-2, with TRBD1 identical over 11 bases. The CDR3 has 14 amino acids. Germline V gene sequence: CDR1 MNHEY, CDR2 SVGAGI. V gave up 6 bases and J gave up 7 bases; unmatched junction bases: 7. The CDR3 nucleotides read TGTGCCAGCAGAGGGACAGGGGGTATGAGTGGCTACACCTTC. It translates to CASRGTGGMSGYTF.

V is TRBV19 and J is TRBJ2-1; 7 nucleotides agree with TRBD2. The length of the CDR3 is 14 residues. From germline, CDR1 is LNHDA and CDR2 SQIVND (reference sequence). V shed 10 bases and J 7 bases; nucleotides not matched to a gene: 13. CDR3 nucleotide sequence: TGTGCCACTCGGACTATCGAAGCGGGGAATGAGCAGTTCTTC. Translation gives CATRTIEAGNEQFF.

The rearrangement joins TRBV19 to TRBJ1-5, with 11 nucleotides matching TRBD1. The CDR3 is 13 residues long. V lost 8 bases, J lost 5 bases, and 2 bases stayed unmatched. Germline V gives CDR1 LNHDA, CDR2 SQIVND (reference sequence). CDR3: CASGTGGYQPQHF. CDR3 nucleotide sequence: TGTGCCAGTGGGACAGGGGGATATCAGCCCCAGCATTTT.

The chain employs TRBV13 and TRBJ2-2, with 13 bases lining up with TRBD2. Germline V gene sequence: CDR1 PRHDT, CDR2 FYEKMQ (reference sequence). V shed 7 bases, J shed 4 bases, and the junction held 9 bases outside the gene matches. The CDR3 totals 17 residues. The CDR3 here is CASTIQTSGRSTGELFF. In DNA form, the CDR3 reads TGTGCCAGCACCATCCAGACTAGCGGGAGGAGCACCGGGGAGCTGTTTTTT.

This rearrangement joins TRBV7-2 to TRBJ2-7, with 10 nucleotides matching TRBD2. The V and J ends lost 6 bases and 3 bases, in that order; junction bases with no gene match: 2. CDR1 and CDR2 from the germline V gene are SGHTA and FQGNSA. CDR3 length: 13 residues. As DNA, the CDR3 is TGTGCCAGCAGAAGGACTAGCGGCTACGAGCAGTACTTC. It is translated as CASRRTSGYEQYF. Full variable domain (outside the CDR3, taken from reference TRBV7-2 and TRBJ2-7): GAGVSQSPSNKVTEKGKDVELRCDPISGHTALYWYRQSLGQGLEFLIYFQGNSAPDKSGLPSDRFSAERTGGSVSTLTIQRTQQEDSAVYLCASRRTSGYEQYFGPGTRLTVT.

The chain uses TRBV27 and TRBJ1-6; 9 bases are a match to TRBD1. The trim removed 6 bases at V and 9 bases at J, leaving 12 bases unmatched. Germline CDR1 MNHEY, CDR2 SMNVEV (reference sequence). The length of the CDR3 is 16 residues. The chain's CDR3 is CASSPHRGLGGSPLHF. The CDR3 nucleotides read TGTGCCAGCAGCCCCCACAGGGGGCTGGGAGGTTCACCCCTCCACTTT.

The rearrangement joins TRBV5-1 to TRBJ2-3; D may be TRBD2 (6 bases). The CDR3 covers 15 residues. Trimming shortened V by 7 bases and J by 0 bases, and 15 bases separated the two germline ends. Looked up from germline, CDR1 is SGHRS and CDR2 is YFSETQ. DNA for the CDR3: TGCGCCAGCCGGGAGAGGGGCCCTAGCACAGATACGCAGTATTTT. Translation: CASRERGPSTDTQYF.

V is TRBV12-3 or TRBV12-4 and J is TRBJ2-1, with 8 bases identical to TRBD2. V shed 1 base and J 15 bases; nucleotides not matched to a gene: 2. This CDR3 has 11 amino acids. In nucleotides, the CDR3 is TGTGCCAGCAGTTTAGGTACTAGCGGGTTCTTC. It translates to CASSLGTSGFF.

The genes are TRBV9 and TRBJ2-6; D is unclear. Trimming removed 1 base from V and 3 bases from J, with 5 bases in between. Germline V gene data show CDR1 as SGDLS and CDR2 as YYNGEE. This CDR3 spans 14 amino acids. This CDR3 reads CASSVTGGANVLTF. CDR3 coding DNA: TGTGCCAGCAGCGTAACTGGTGGGGCCAACGTCCTGACTTTC.

V and J are TRBV7-2 and TRBJ1-3; the D gene is possibly TRBD1 (5 bases). The V gene lost 2 bases and the J gene lost 2 bases, with 13 bases spanning the gap. CDR3 length: 16 amino acids. Germline V CDR1 and CDR2: SGHTA, FQGNSA. The CDR3 nucleotides read TGTGCCAGCAGCTTATTGCAGGGCGCTACTGGAAACACCATATATTTT. Protein product: CASSLLQGATGNTIYF.

The rearrangement uses TRBV5-4 and TRBJ2-5, with 15 positions matching TRBD2. The CDR3 length is 17 residues. Unmatched junction bases numbered 7, after V lost 4 bases and J lost 3 bases. Germline CDR1 reads SGHNT; CDR2 reads YYREEE (reference sequence). The CDR3 nucleotides are TGTGCCAGCAGCCCGGGACTAGCGGGAGGTGGGGAAGAGACCCAGTACTTC. Translating gives CASSPGLAGGGEETQYF.

The rearrangement links TRBV7-6 to TRBJ2-7; possible D gene TRBD1, 6 bases. The CDR3 is made up of 15 amino acids. The V and J ends lost 1 base and 2 bases respectively, with 12 bases between them. Germline V gives CDR1 SGHVS, CDR2 FNYEAQ. CDR3 DNA: TGTGCCAGCAGCTTAGACGACAGGCTACCCTACGAGCAGTACTTC. Protein: CASSLDDRLPYEQYF.

In its sample, this clone was seen once. The chain links TRBV28 to TRBJ2-7; D is unclear. The germline V gene encodes CDR1 MDHEN and CDR2 SYDVKM. V was clipped by 3 bases and J by 4 bases, with 4 bases between them. The CDR3 totals 11 residues. CDR3: CASSFGYEQYF. The CDR3 DNA is TGTGCCAGCAGTTTCGGTTACGAGCAGTACTTC.

The J gene is TRBJ2-2, the V gene TRBV3-1 (or the pseudogene TRBV3-2), with 7 positions matching TRBD1. The CDR3 is 17 amino acids. The germline V gene encodes CDR1 LGHDT and CDR2 YNNKEL (reference sequence). The V gene end was trimmed by 3 bases and the J gene end by 1 base; junction bases not matched to a gene: 8. The CDR3 is CASSQSLRTGNTGELFF. The CDR3 coding sequence is TGTGCCAGCAGCCAGAGTTTACGGACAGGGAACACCGGGGAGCTGTTTTTT.

J is TRBJ2-5 and V is TRBV9; D gene unclear. The CDR3 is 14 amino acids. Per germline, CDR1 SGDLS and CDR2 YYNGEE. V lost 3 bases and J 4 bases, leaving 13 bases between the germline ends. Written as DNA, the CDR3 is TGTGCCAGCAGCGGCCACTTCGGTGGAGAGACCCAGTACTTC. It encodes CASSGHFGGETQYF.

The rearrangement uses TRBV5-1 and TRBJ2-7, with D perhaps matching TRBD1 (6 bases). There are 15 residues in the CDR3. The V gene's germline CDR1 is SGHRS and CDR2 YFSETQ. Trimming pared 4 bases from V and 0 bases from J, leaving 14 bases between. CDR3 sequence (DNA): TGCGCCAGCAGCCTCGACAGGATAAGCTCCTACGAGCAGTACTTC. Its translation is CASSLDRISSYEQYF.

This clone was picked up one time. The chain employs TRBV18 and TRBJ2-5; perhaps TRBD2 as D (5 bases). V was pared by 1 base and J by 4 bases, with 13 bases between. The CDR3 spans 15 residues. The V gene's germline CDR1 is KGHSH and CDR2 LQKENI. The CDR3: CASSPRPTEGETQYF. The CDR3 DNA reads as TGTGCCAGCTCACCACGTCCCACCGAGGGAGAGACCCAGTACTTC.

The chain couples TRBV30 to TRBJ1-1; 7 bases map to TRBD1. The germline V gene encodes CDR1 GTSNPN and CDR2 SVGIG (reference sequence). V shed 3 bases and J 5 bases; nucleotides not matched to a gene: 9. The CDR3 is 14 amino acids. In nucleotides, the CDR3 is TGTGCCTGGAGCCTGCAGGGGGATAGTACTGAAGCTTTCTTT. It yields the protein CAWSLQGDSTEAFF.

The chain employs TRBV7-2 and TRBJ1-5, with D perhaps TRBD1 (5 bases). Looked up from germline, CDR1 is SGHTA and CDR2 is FQGNSA. Trimming took off 7 bases at V and 5 bases at J, with 15 bases between the two ends. The CDR3 has 14 residues. CDR3 protein: CASNPRPGDQPQHF. For the CDR3, the DNA is TGTGCCAGCAACCCCCGCCCGGGGGATCAGCCCCAGCATTTT.

The rearrangement joins TRBV27 to TRBJ1-5; perhaps TRBD1 as D (6 bases). The length of the CDR3 is 13 residues. Germline V CDR1 and CDR2: MNHEY, SMNVEV (reference sequence). In DNA form, the CDR3 reads TGTGTGACGGGCGGGGGCTGGTATCAGCCCCAGCATTTT. Amino acid sequence: CVTGGGWYQPQHF.

This rearrangement joins TRBV30 to TRBJ2-1; 9 positions match TRBD2. V dropped 6 bases and J dropped 3; count of bases not matched to a gene: 3. This CDR3 has 13 amino acids. The V gene's germline CDR1 is GTSNPN and CDR2 SVGIG (reference sequence). The CDR3 sequence: CACQREDYNEQFF. The CDR3, as DNA: TGTGCCTGCCAGCGGGAGGACTACAATGAGCAGTTCTTC.

The J gene is TRBJ2-2, the V gene TRBV7-8; 7 bases are a match to TRBD2. J was trimmed by 2 bases and V by 5 bases; bases with no gene match: 8. CDR3 size: 16 residues. Germline assignment: CDR1 SGHVS and CDR2 FQNEAQ. The DNA of the CDR3 is TGTGCCAGCAGCCCCTGGACTAGGTCTAACACCGGGGAGCTGTTTTTT. As protein: CASSPWTRSNTGELFF.

This clone was seen just once. The J gene is TRBJ1-3, the V gene TRBV12-3 or TRBV12-4; the D gene is possibly TRBD1 (6 bases). This CDR3 has 13 residues. V was shortened by 8 bases and J by 4 bases, with 12 bases between the two germline ends. The CDR3 coding sequence is TGTGCCAGCTCCCAGACAGGAGGAAACACCATATATTTT. This translates into CASSQTGGNTIYF.

The rearrangement links TRBV30 to TRBJ2-1; TRBD1 matches 7 bases. Losses at the gene ends were 7 bases for V and 4 bases for J; bases not matched to a gene: 4. The CDR3 is made up of 12 amino acids. CDR1 is GTSNPN and CDR2 is SVGIG in the germline V gene (reference sequence). This CDR3 reads CALSRGYNEQFF. DNA for the CDR3: TGTGCCTTGAGCAGGGGGTACAATGAGCAGTTCTTC.

CDR3 sequence (DNA): TGTGCCAGCAGTTTACTTGGCAGCGGTGGCATGAACACTGAAGCTTTCTTT. This sequence encodes CASSLLGSGGMNTEAFF. This chain uses TRBV28 with TRBJ1-1; D unresolved. The CDR3 runs 17 residues. V dropped 2 bases and J dropped 0 bases, with 16 bases sitting between them. The germline V gene has CDR1 MDHEN and CDR2 SYDVKM.